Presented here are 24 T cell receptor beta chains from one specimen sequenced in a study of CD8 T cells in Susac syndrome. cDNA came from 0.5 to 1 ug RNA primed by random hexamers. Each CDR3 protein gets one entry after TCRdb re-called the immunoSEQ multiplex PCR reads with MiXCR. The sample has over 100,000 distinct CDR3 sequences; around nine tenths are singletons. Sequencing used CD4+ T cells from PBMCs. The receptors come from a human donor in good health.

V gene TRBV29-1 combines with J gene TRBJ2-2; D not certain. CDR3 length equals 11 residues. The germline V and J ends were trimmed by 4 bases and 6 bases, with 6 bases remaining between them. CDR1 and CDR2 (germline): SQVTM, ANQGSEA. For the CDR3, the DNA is TGCAGCGTTGGAACAGCCGGGGAGCTGTTTTTT. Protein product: CSVGTAGELFF.

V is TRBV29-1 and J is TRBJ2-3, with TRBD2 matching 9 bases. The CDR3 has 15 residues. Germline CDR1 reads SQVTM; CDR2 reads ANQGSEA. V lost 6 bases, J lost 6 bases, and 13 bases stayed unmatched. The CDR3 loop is CSVTWRGGLRDTQYF. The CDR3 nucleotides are TGCAGCGTGACCTGGCGGGGGGGCCTAAGGGATACGCAGTATTTT.

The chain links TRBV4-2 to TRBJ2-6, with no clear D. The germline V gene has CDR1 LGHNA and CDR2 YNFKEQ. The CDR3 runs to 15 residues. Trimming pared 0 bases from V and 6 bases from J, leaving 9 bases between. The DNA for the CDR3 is TGTGCCAGCAGCCAAGATCCCTACGCGGCCAACGTCCTGACTTTC. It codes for CASSQDPYAANVLTF.

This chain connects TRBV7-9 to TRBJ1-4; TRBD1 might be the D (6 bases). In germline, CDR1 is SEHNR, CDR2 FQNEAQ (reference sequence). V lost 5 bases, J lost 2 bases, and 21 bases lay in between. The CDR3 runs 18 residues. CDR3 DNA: TGTGCCAGCAGCCACGGACGGTCCGCACAGGGCACTAATGAAAAACTGTTTTTT. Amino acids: CASSHGRSAQGTNEKLFF.

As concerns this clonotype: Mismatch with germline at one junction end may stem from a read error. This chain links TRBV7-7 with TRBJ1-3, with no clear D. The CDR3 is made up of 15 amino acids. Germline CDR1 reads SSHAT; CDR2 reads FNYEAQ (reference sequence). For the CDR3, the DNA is TGTGCTAGCAGCTTAGCAAAGGGCTCTGGAAACACCATATATTTT. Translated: CASSLAKGSGNTIYF.

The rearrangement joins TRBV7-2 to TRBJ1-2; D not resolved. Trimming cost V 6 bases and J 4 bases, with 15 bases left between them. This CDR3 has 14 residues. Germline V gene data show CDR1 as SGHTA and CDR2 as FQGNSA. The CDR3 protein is CASSPMALGYGYTF. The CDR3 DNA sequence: TGTGCCAGCAGTCCGATGGCATTGGGCTATGGCTACACCTTC. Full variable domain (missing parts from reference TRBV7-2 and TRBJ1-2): GAGVSQSPSNKVTEKGKDVELRCDPISGHTALYWYRQSLGQGLEFLIYFQGNSAPDKSGLPSDRFSAERTGGSVSTLTIQRTQQEDSAVYLCASSPMALGYGYTFGSGTRLTVV.

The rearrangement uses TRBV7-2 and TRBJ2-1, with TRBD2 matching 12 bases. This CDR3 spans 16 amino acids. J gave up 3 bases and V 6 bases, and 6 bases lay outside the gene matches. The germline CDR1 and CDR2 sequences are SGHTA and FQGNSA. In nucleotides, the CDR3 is TGTGCCAGCAGATTGACTAGCGGGAGTGACTACAATGAGCAGTTCTTC. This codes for CASRLTSGSDYNEQFF.

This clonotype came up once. CDR3 nucleotide sequence: TGTGCCAGTAGGGTGACTAGCGGGAGGGGAGATACGCAGTATTTT. Translated: CASRVTSGRGDTQYF. The V gene is TRBV19, the J gene TRBJ2-3, with 14 bases that match TRBD2. The CDR3 has 15 amino acids. Germline CDR1 LNHDA, CDR2 SQIVND (reference sequence). The V segment lost 6 bases and the J segment 5 bases; nucleotides outside the gene matches: 4.

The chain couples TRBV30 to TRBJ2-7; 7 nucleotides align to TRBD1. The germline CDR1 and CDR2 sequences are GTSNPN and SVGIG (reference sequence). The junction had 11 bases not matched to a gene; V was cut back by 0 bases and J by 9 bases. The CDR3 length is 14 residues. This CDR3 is CAWSVSRQGGWQYF. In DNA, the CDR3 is TGTGCCTGGAGTGTTTCCCGACAGGGTGGTTGGCAGTACTTC.

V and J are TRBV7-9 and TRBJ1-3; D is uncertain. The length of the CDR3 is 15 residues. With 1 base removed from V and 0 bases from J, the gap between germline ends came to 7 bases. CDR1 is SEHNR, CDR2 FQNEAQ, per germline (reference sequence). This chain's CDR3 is CASSLVGNSGNTIYF. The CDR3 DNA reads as TGTGCCAGCAGCTTAGTTGGCAACTCTGGAAACACCATATATTTT. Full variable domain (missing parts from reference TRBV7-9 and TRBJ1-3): DTGVSQNPRHKITKRGQNVTFRCDPISEHNRLYWYRQTLGQGPEFLTYFQNEAQLEKSRLLSDRFSAERPKGSFSTLEIQRTEQGDSAMYLCASSLVGNSGNTIYFGEGSWLTVV.

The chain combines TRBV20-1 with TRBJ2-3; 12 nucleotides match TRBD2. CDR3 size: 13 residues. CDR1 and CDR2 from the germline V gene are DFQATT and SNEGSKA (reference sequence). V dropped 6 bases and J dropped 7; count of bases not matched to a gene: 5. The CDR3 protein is CSARLAGDHTQYF. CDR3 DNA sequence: TGCAGTGCCCGACTAGCGGGAGACCATACGCAGTATTTT.

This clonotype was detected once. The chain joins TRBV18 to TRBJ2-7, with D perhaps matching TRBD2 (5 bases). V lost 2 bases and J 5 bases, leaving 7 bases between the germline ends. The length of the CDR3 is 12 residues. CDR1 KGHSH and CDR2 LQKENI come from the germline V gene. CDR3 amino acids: CASSPGLDEQYF. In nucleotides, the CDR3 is TGTGCCAGCTCACCAGGACTGGACGAGCAGTACTTC.

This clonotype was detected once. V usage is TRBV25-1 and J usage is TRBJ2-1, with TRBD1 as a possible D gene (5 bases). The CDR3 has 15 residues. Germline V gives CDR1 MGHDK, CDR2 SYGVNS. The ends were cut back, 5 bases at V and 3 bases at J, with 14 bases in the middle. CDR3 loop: CASSPQGGNYNEQFF. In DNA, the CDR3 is TGTGCCAGCAGTCCCCAGGGTGGAAACTACAATGAGCAGTTCTTC.

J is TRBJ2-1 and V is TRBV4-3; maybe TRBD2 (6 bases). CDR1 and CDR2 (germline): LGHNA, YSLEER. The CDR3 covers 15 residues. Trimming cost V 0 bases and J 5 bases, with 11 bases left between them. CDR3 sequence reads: CASSQDGGSNNEQFF. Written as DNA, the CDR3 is TGCGCCAGCAGCCAAGATGGAGGGTCCAACAATGAGCAGTTCTTC.

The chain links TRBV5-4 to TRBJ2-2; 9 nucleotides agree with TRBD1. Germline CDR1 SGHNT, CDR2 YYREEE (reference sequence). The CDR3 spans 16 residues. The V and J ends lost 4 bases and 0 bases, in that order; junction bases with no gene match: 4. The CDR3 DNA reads TGTGCCAGCAGCGTAACAGGGGGCTCGAACACCGGGGAGCTGTTTTTT. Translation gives CASSVTGGSNTGELFF. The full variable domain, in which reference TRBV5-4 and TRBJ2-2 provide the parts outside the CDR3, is ETGVTQSPTHLIKTRGQQVTLRCSSQSGHNTVSWYQQALGQGPQFIFQYYREEENGRGNFPPRFSGLQFPNYSSELNVNALELDDSALYLCASSVTGGSNTGELFFGEGSRLTVL.

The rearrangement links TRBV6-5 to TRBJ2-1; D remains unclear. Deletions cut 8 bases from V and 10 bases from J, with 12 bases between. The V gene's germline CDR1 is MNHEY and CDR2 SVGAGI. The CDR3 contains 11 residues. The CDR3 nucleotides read TGTGCCAGCGGATCCCAAGGCGAGCAGTTCTTC. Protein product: CASGSQGEQFF.

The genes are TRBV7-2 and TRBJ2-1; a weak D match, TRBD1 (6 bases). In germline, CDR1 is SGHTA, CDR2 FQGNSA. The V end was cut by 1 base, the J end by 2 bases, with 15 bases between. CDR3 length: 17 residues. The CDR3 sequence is CASSLVSLGQTYNEQFF. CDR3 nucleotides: TGTGCCAGCAGCTTAGTTTCGCTGGGACAAACCTACAATGAGCAGTTCTTC.

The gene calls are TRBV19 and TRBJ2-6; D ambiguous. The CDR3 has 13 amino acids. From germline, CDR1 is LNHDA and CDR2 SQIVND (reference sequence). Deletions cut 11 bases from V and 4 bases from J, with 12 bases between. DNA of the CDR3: TGTGCCGGCCCCCCCTCAGGGGCCAACGTCCTGACTTTC. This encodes CAGPPSGANVLTF. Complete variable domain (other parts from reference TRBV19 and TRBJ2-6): DGGITQSPKYLFRKEGQNVTLSCEQNLNHDAMYWYRQDPGQGLRLIYYSQIVNDFQKGDIAEGYSVSREKKESFPLTVTSAQKNPTAFYLCAGPPSGANVLTFGAGSRLTVL.

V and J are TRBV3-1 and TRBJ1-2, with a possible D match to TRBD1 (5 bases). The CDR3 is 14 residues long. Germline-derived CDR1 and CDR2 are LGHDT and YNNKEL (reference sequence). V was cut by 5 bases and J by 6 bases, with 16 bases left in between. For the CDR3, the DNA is TGTGCCAGCAGCGGAGTTGGGGCAATTGATGGCTACACCTTC. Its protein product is CASSGVGAIDGYTF.

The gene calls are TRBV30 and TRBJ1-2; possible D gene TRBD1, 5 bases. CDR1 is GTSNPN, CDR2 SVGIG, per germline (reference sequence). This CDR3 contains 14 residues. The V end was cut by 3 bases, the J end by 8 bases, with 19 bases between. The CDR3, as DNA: TGTGCCTGGAGCGTACTTACAGGCACGTTGGGCTACACCTTC. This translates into CAWSVLTGTLGYTF.

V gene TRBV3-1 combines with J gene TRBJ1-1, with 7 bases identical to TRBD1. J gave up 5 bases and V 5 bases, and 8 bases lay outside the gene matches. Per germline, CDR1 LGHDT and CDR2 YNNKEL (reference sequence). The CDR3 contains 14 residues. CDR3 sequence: CASSAQQGYTEAFF. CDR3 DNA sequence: TGTGCCAGCAGCGCACAACAGGGGTATACTGAAGCTTTCTTT.

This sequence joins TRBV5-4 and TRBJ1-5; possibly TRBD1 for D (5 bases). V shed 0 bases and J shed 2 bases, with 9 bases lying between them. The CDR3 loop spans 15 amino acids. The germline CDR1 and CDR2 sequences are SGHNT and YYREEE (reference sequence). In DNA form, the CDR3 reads TGTGCCAGCAGCTTGGGCGGGGCGGGCAATCAGCCCCAGCATTTT. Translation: CASSLGGAGNQPQHF.

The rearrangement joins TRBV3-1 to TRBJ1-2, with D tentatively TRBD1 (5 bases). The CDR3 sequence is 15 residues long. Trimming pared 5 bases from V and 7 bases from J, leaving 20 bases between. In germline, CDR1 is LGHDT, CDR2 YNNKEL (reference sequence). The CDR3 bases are TGTGCCAGCAGCGGCCGGGACCCCGGAGCGGGTGGCTACACCTTC. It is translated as CASSGRDPGAGGYTF.

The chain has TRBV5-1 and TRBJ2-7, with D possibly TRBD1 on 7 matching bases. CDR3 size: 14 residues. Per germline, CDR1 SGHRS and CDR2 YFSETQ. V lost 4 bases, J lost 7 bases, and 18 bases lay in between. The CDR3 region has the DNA TGCGCCAGCAGCCACGGACGCAGGGGGGAAGAGCAGTACTTC. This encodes CASSHGRRGEEQYF.